These 4 T cell receptor beta chains came from one sample sequenced in a study of blood T cell repertoires in COVID-19. Using immunoSEQ multiplex PCR, the repertoire was profiled, and TCRdb retains in-frame clones only, with some absent. The sample carries fewer than 200,000 clones, around 83% recorded once. The sequenced sample was PBMCs or T cells enriched from blood (not recorded which). Receptors were obtained from a woman aged 45-59 years in a cohort exposed to, infected with or recovered from COVID-19 (not recorded which).

V is TRBV6-2 or TRBV6-3 and J is TRBJ1-2; 9 nucleotides line up with TRBD1. Germline-derived CDR1 and CDR2 are MNHEY and SVGEGT. The CDR3 totals 16 residues. The V segment lost 6 bases and the J segment 1 base; nucleotides outside the gene matches: 9. CDR3 amino acids: CASSVPGQGSNYGYTF. DNA of the CDR3: TGTGCCAGCAGCGTCCCGGGACAGGGAAGTAACTATGGCTACACCTTC.

The chain is built from TRBV29-1 and TRBJ2-1, with 8 bases aligning to TRBD1. Germline loops: CDR1 SQVTM, CDR2 ANQGSEA. The CDR3 is made up of 14 amino acids. J was trimmed by 6 bases and V by 6 bases; bases with no gene match: 10. CDR3 DNA sequence: TGCAGCGTGTCCAGGGGGCCGGCGCGCAATGAGCAGTTCTTC. Its translation: CSVSRGPARNEQFF.

This sequence joins TRBV4-1 and TRBJ2-3, with 13 bases matching TRBD2. V trimming: 4 bases; J trimming: 5 bases; junction bases outside the gene matches: 9. CDR3 size: 17 residues. CDR1 and CDR2 from the germline V gene are MGHRA and YSYEKL. The CDR3 protein is CASSLTTSGRVGDTQYF. CDR3 bases: TGCGCCAGCAGCCTGACTACTAGCGGGAGGGTGGGAGATACGCAGTATTTT.

The V and J genes are TRBV15 and TRBJ1-3; possibly TRBD1 for D (6 bases). From germline, CDR1 is LNHNV and CDR2 YYDKDF (reference sequence). The CDR3 contains 16 residues. The V and J ends lost 5 bases and 3 bases respectively, with 17 bases between them. CDR3 in amino acids: CATSGGSGVYGNTIYF. CDR3 nucleotides: TGTGCCACCAGCGGGGGTTCAGGGGTTTATGGAAACACCATATATTTT.